These 25 T cell receptor beta chains came from one sample sequenced in a study of neurological immune-mediated disorders. MiXCR, applied by TCRdb to the 5' RACE reads, yields one record per CDR3 protein. The sample holds about 30,000 distinct CDR3 sequences, less than 6% seen once. Input material: CD4+ T cells from blood. The receptors here all came from a woman aged 50 to 65 in good health.

This clonotype was seen repeatedly, ten times or more. The J gene is TRBJ2-7, the V gene TRBV19; D is undetermined. CDR1 LNHDA and CDR2 SQIVND come from the germline V gene (reference sequence). The germline V and J ends were trimmed by 3 bases and 2 bases, with 11 bases remaining between them. This CDR3 comprises 14 residues. The CDR3 is CASSIGLPPYEQYF. As DNA, the CDR3 is TGTGCCAGTAGTATCGGGCTACCTCCCTACGAGCAGTACTTC.

The chain couples TRBV2 to TRBJ2-7, with 8 bases matching TRBD1. This CDR3 contains 17 residues. In germline, CDR1 is SNHLY, CDR2 FYNNEI. V lost 0 bases to trimming and J lost 7 bases; unmatched junction nucleotides: 14. CDR3 residues: CASSEALGGDRGGEQYF. The CDR3 DNA reads as TGTGCCAGCAGTGAAGCGCTGGGAGGAGACAGGGGCGGGGAGCAGTACTTC.

This clonotype was seen ten or more times. This sequence joins TRBV21-1 and TRBJ1-5; whether TRBD1, the table's D call, matches the DNA was not checked. TRBV21-1 is described as a pseudogene. This CDR3 contains 19 residues. Here the CDR3 reads CASSGSISTGQGGNQPQHF. Written as DNA, the CDR3 is TGTGCCAGCAGCGGCTCTATCAGCACGGGACAGGGTGGGAATCAGCCCCAGCATTTT.

The table lists this clonotype with many counts. This chain uses TRBV20-1 with TRBJ1-6, with D tentatively TRBD1 (6 bases). This CDR3 is built from 14 residues. The V end was cut by 5 bases, the J end by 10 bases, with 18 bases between. Germline CDR1 and CDR2: DFQATT and SNEGSKA (reference sequence). CDR3 nucleotides: TGCAGTGCTCCAACCGGGGGGGCTGGATCACCCCTCCACTTT. This codes for CSAPTGGAGSPLHF.

Many counts were recorded for this clonotype. Here the CDR3 reads CASSLGLTDTQYF. The CDR3 nucleotides read TGTGCCAGCAGCTTAGGGCTCACAGATACGCAGTATTTT. The gene calls are TRBV7-3 and TRBJ2-3, with D hard to call. V gave up 2 bases and J gave up 2 bases, with 5 bases separating them. Germline V gene lookup returns CDR1 SGHTA and CDR2 FQGTGA. This CDR3 contains 13 residues.

This clonotype was seen at least ten times. In DNA, the CDR3 is TGTGCCAGCAGCTTAACTCCTGGGGGCACTGAAGCTTTCTTT. This codes for CASSLTPGGTEAFF. The V call is TRBV7-3, the J call TRBJ1-1; D possibly corresponds to TRBD1 (5 bases). V lost 0 bases and J lost 4, with 9 bases in between. The germline V gene encodes CDR1 SGHTA and CDR2 FQGTGA. The CDR3 is 14 amino acids.

This clonotype was picked up many times. This chain joins TRBV5-1 and TRBJ2-5; D gene uncertain. Trimming left V 5 bases short and J 1 base short, with 15 bases between. CDR3 length: 15 amino acids. In germline, CDR1 is SGHRS, CDR2 YFSETQ. Here the CDR3 DNA reads TGCGCCAGCAGACTCCGTTCGTCCGTCCAAGAGACCCAGTACTTC. Translating gives CASRLRSSVQETQYF.

This clonotype came up many times. The chain recombines TRBV7-2 with TRBJ2-3; 9 bases agree with TRBD2. There are 15 residues in the CDR3. Trimming took 4 bases from V and 2 from J; bases not matched to a gene: 4. The germline V gene encodes CDR1 SGHTA and CDR2 FQGNSA. CDR3 nucleotides: TGTGCCAGCAGCTATAGCGGGAGCCCCACAGATACGCAGTATTTT. The encoded protein is CASSYSGSPTDTQYF.

This clonotype was counted at least ten times. The chain links TRBV20-1 to TRBJ2-2; the match to TRBD2 covers 11 bases. Germline V lookup: CDR1 DFQATT, CDR2 SNEGSKA (reference sequence). The CDR3 runs to 15 residues. The J segment lost 5 bases and the V segment lost 2 bases, leaving 4 bases of the junction unmatched. This CDR3 is CSARPGTSGTGELFF. The CDR3, as DNA: TGCAGTGCTAGACCAGGGACTAGCGGAACCGGGGAGCTGTTTTTT.

In this sample, this clonotype turned up many times. V gene TRBV27 combines with J gene TRBJ2-2; TRBD2 aligns across 12 bases. This CDR3 region has 15 residues. The junction had 5 bases not matched to a gene; V was cut back by 8 bases and J by 4 bases. Germline CDR1 is MNHEY and CDR2 is SMNVEV (reference sequence). CDR3 region: CASSEGLAGTGELFF. The CDR3 DNA is TGTGCCAGCTCTGAGGGACTAGCGGGCACCGGGGAGCTGTTTTTT.

Ten or more counts support this clonotype. The chain employs TRBV6-6 and TRBJ1-2; D is uncertain. V was pared by 2 bases and J by 6 bases, with 10 bases between. The CDR3 runs 13 residues. Germline V CDR1 and CDR2: MNHNY, SVGAGI (reference sequence). CDR3 loop: CASSYEAGNGYTF. CDR3 bases: TGTGCCAGCAGTTACGAGGCGGGGAATGGCTACACCTTC.

This clonotype was seen many times. The V gene is TRBV6-5, the J gene TRBJ2-1; 7 positions agree with TRBD2. The germline gives CDR1 MNHEY, CDR2 SVGAGI. The CDR3 has 18 amino acids. Germline trimming cut 0 bases from V and 0 bases from J; bases unmatched to any gene: 8. CDR3 amino acids: CASSYSYLGGSSYNEQFF. The CDR3 coding sequence is TGTGCCAGCAGTTACTCTTATCTGGGGGGGAGCTCCTACAATGAGCAGTTCTTC.

This clonotype qualifies as medium-sized. V and J are TRBV7-2 and TRBJ2-2, with TRBD2 matching 7 bases. CDR1 and CDR2 (germline): SGHTA, FQGNSA. The length of the CDR3 is 15 residues. V lost 5 bases and J lost 0; bases outside the gene matches: 3. CDR3 DNA sequence: TGTGCCAGCAGCAAACTAGCGACGAACACCGGGGAGCTGTTTTTT. Protein product: CASSKLATNTGELFF. Full variable domain (rest looked up from reference TRBV7-2 and TRBJ2-2): GAGVSQSPSNKVTEKGKDVELRCDPISGHTALYWYRQSLGQGLEFLIYFQGNSAPDKSGLPSDRFSAERTGGSVSTLTIQRTQQEDSAVYLCASSKLATNTGELFFGEGSRLTVL.

Ten or more counts support this clonotype. The chain is built from TRBV6-2 or TRBV6-3 and TRBJ2-2; D not certain. With 4 bases removed from V and 4 bases from J, the gap between germline ends came to 10 bases. Per the germline V gene, CDR1 is MNHEY and CDR2 is SVGEGT. This CDR3 is 14 amino acids long. The CDR3, as DNA: TGTGCCAGCAGTTTAAGACCTTTCACCGGGGAGCTGTTTTTT. Its protein product is CASSLRPFTGELFF.

This clonotype was counted at least ten times. This chain uses TRBV7-3 with TRBJ1-1; unclear D gene. Trimming left V 5 bases short and J 2 bases short, with 12 bases between. Germline loops: CDR1 SGHTA, CDR2 FQGTGA. The CDR3 totals 14 residues. Here the CDR3 reads CASSPTSFNTEAFF. The CDR3 DNA is TGTGCCAGCAGCCCCACCAGTTTTAACACTGAAGCTTTCTTT.

This clonotype has at least ten counts. In nucleotides, the CDR3 is TGTGCCAGCAGGGAGCAGGGGGCGTCTACCGAGCAGTACTTC. Its translation is CASREQGASTEQYF. The V call is TRBV7-2, the J call TRBJ2-7; 8 nucleotides agree with TRBD1. The V gene end was trimmed by 6 bases and the J gene end by 6 bases; junction bases not matched to a gene: 10. From germline, CDR1 is SGHTA and CDR2 FQGNSA. This CDR3 contains 14 residues.

By sample share, this clonotype is medium-sized (0.01 to 0.1%). This chain uses TRBV28 with TRBJ2-3, with a possible D match to TRBD1 (6 bases). V dropped 2 bases and J dropped 4 bases, with 25 bases sitting between them. Per germline, CDR1 MDHEN and CDR2 SYDVKM. The CDR3 consists of 19 residues. The CDR3 region has the DNA TGTGCCAGCAGTTTAATATCCCTTCCACAGGGTGGGCGGCCAGATACGCAGTATTTT. It translates to CASSLISLPQGGRPDTQYF.

This clonotype was recorded at least ten times. The CDR3 DNA sequence: TGTGCCAGCAGTTACCCGCCATGGGCGGGTCGACGCTACGAGCAGTACTTC. This translates into CASSYPPWAGRRYEQYF. The chain is built from TRBV6-2 or TRBV6-3 and TRBJ2-7; perhaps TRBD2 as D (5 bases). V lost 2 bases and J lost 3, with 20 bases in between. The CDR3 has 17 residues. Germline V CDR1 and CDR2: MNHEY, SVGEGT.

At least ten counts were recorded for this clonotype. V is TRBV5-1 and J is TRBJ1-5; D not certain. Per germline, CDR1 SGHRS and CDR2 YFSETQ. The CDR3 spans 13 residues. Trimming pared 4 bases from V and 2 bases from J, leaving 7 bases between. CDR3 in amino acids: CASSPQGNQPQHF. CDR3 bases: TGCGCCAGCAGCCCCCAGGGCAATCAGCCCCAGCATTTT.

J is TRBJ2-3 and V is TRBV7-2, with D maybe TRBD1 (5 bases). Trimming pared 1 base from V and 6 bases from J, leaving 14 bases between. The CDR3 has 15 residues. Looked up from germline, CDR1 is SGHTA and CDR2 is FQGNSA. CDR3 coding DNA: TGTGCCAGCAGCTTAGTTAGGCTCTCAGGGGATACGCAGTATTTT. This codes for CASSLVRLSGDTQYF.

This clonotype was seen repeatedly, ten times or more. The chain employs TRBV5-1 and TRBJ2-3; TRBD2 agrees at 9 bases. This CDR3 comprises 14 residues. Trimming removed 2 bases from V and 4 bases from J; junction bases left unmatched: 2. CDR1 is SGHRS and CDR2 is YFSETQ in the germline V gene. The DNA for the CDR3 is TGCGCCAGCAGCTTTAGCGGGAGTTCAGATACGCAGTATTTT. It encodes CASSFSGSSDTQYF.

This clonotype came up many times. The rearrangement links TRBV7-9 to TRBJ2-7, with D possibly being TRBD2 (7 bases). CDR1 and CDR2 (germline): SEHNR, FQNEAQ (reference sequence). Trimming stripped 1 base from V and 5 bases from J, with 12 bases between. The CDR3 has 14 residues. CDR3 in amino acids: CASSLGGGANEQYF. The CDR3, as DNA: TGTGCCAGCAGCTTAGGAGGGGGGGCCAACGAGCAGTACTTC. The full variable domain, with the rest looked up from reference TRBV7-9 and TRBJ2-7, is DTGVSQNPRHKITKRGQNVTFRCDPISEHNRLYWYRQTLGQGPEFLTYFQNEAQLEKSRLLSDRFSAERPKGSFSTLEIQRTEQGDSAMYLCASSLGGGANEQYFGPGTRLTVT.

The sample holds many counts of this clonotype. CDR3 amino acids: CSAWTVSNQPQHF. Written as DNA, the CDR3 is TGCAGTGCTTGGACAGTTAGCAATCAGCCCCAGCATTTT. This chain connects TRBV20-1 to TRBJ1-5; the D gene is possibly TRBD1 (6 bases). Trimming shortened V by 5 bases and J by 0 bases, and 8 bases separated the two germline ends. The CDR3 is 13 amino acids. In germline, CDR1 is DFQATT, CDR2 SNEGSKA (reference sequence).

The rearrangement joins TRBV7-8 to TRBJ2-2; no clear D. V shed 1 base and J shed 0 bases, with 9 bases lying between them. The CDR3 loop spans 16 amino acids. Germline loops: CDR1 SGHVS, CDR2 FQNEAQ. CDR3 sequence: CASSLDGSSNTGELFF. Here the CDR3 DNA reads TGTGCCAGCAGCTTAGATGGCAGCTCGAACACCGGGGAGCTGTTTTTT.

This clonotype was observed at least ten times. The chain recombines TRBV7-2 with TRBJ2-1, with TRBD1 as a possible D gene (5 bases). The CDR3 covers 14 residues. The V gene's germline CDR1 is SGHTA and CDR2 FQGNSA. V lost 3 bases and J lost 8, with 14 bases in between. DNA of the CDR3: TGTGCCAGCAGCTTTTTATCCAGGGTTGATGAGCAGTTCTTC. Its translation is CASSFLSRVDEQFF.